A selection of T cell receptor beta chains follows, all from one sample in a study of beta chain features in type 1 diabetes. The repertoire was sequenced with immunoSEQ multiplex PCR; TCRdb's copy has only in-frame clones and lacks some. The sample lists under 450,000 clones, less than 15% seen once, with under 0.02% in the top ten. Sequencing was carried out using naive CD4+ T cells from blood. Receptor source: a woman under 30 in good health. CDR3s leave out the opening cysteine and the closing phenylalanine or tryptophan. Size values are once, few and many counts, or a class for expanded clones, and some rows have none.

>TRBJ2-7|-|TRBV4-3
ASSLGLAGNVQY
>TRBJ2-7|-|TRBV29-1
SVGKGASPYEQY
>TRBJ1-2|few|TRBV29-1
SVYRGTEGYT
>TRBJ1-5|-|TRBV27
ASSPTVPGPQH
>TRBJ2-1|-|TRBV30
AYFSGGSYNEQF
>TRBJ2-7|-|TRBV10-3
AISGTSGYSYEQY
>TRBJ2-1|-|TRBV28
ASSLSTGQF
>TRBJ2-1|few|TRBV30
AWRLAGGGEQF
>TRBJ1-2|-|TRBV30
AWSIGQGGANYGYT
>TRBJ2-5|-|TRBV6-1
ASSVGQVWETQY